Below, 16 T cell receptor beta chains from the same sample are listed, as sequenced in a study of cytomegalovirus exposure and HLA in healthy donors. Both 60 Vbeta primers and 13 Jbeta primers went into the PCR. Sequenced by immunoSEQ multiplex PCR; TCRdb stores in-frame clones only, minus some. The sample contains 150,000 to 200,000 clones, around 80% of which appear only once. The sample was PBMCs. The receptors originated from a woman in her late teens or twenties in good health and CMV-seropositive.

The chain couples TRBV9 to TRBJ2-1; possibly TRBD2 for D (6 bases). CDR1 and CDR2 from the germline V gene are SGDLS and YYNGEE. The CDR3 length is 14 residues. V was pared by 3 bases and J by 3 bases, with 10 bases between. The CDR3 nucleotides are TGTGCCAGCAGCGATTTCGGGGGCTACAATGAGCAGTTCTTC. Residues: CASSDFGGYNEQFF. Supplemented by reference TRBV9 and TRBJ2-1, the full variable domain reads DSGVTQTPKHLITATGQRVTLRCSPRSGDLSVYWYQQSLDQGLQFLIQYYNGEERAKGNILERFSAQQFPDLHSELNLSSLELGDSALYFCASSDFGGYNEQFFGPGTRLTVL.

The chain uses TRBV6-5 and TRBJ1-6; D might be TRBD1 (5 bases). Germline V lookup: CDR1 MNHEY, CDR2 SVGAGI. V was shortened by 6 bases and J by 10 bases, with 10 bases between the two germline ends. CDR3 length: 12 residues. CDR3 DNA sequence: TGTGCCAGCAGCAGGGTATACTCACCCCTCCACTTT. Translated, it gives CASSRVYSPLHF.

The J gene is TRBJ2-7, the V gene TRBV6-1, with TRBD2 matching 7 bases. The CDR3 totals 18 residues. Germline-derived CDR1 and CDR2 are MNHNS and SASEGT. V shed 1 base, J shed 0 bases, and the junction held 12 bases outside the gene matches. The CDR3 loop reads CASSEVGFAGGISYEQYF. The CDR3 nucleotides read TGTGCCAGCAGTGAAGTGGGGTTCGCCGGGGGGATCTCCTACGAGCAGTACTTC.

This clone has just a few counts. The chain employs TRBV6-6 and TRBJ2-4; D possibly corresponds to TRBD2 (7 bases). Germline V gene data show CDR1 as MNHNY and CDR2 as SVGAGI (reference sequence). The CDR3 is 13 residues long. The V end was cut by 6 bases, the J end by 10 bases, with 16 bases between. The DNA of the CDR3 is TGTGCCAGCAGCCCGGGGGGCGGGGGTATTCAGTACTTC. Translating gives CASSPGGGGIQYF.

As for this clone: The sample contains more than one DNA sequence encoding this CDR3. CDR3 nucleotide sequence: TGTGCCAGCAGCCTCCTAGCGGGGGCAGATACGCAGTATTTT. Amino acids: CASSLLAGADTQYF. V is TRBV7-3 and J is TRBJ2-3, with 10 bases matching TRBD2. Germline V gives CDR1 SGHTA, CDR2 FQGTGA. The J segment lost 4 bases and the V segment lost 5 bases, leaving 3 bases of the junction unmatched. There are 14 residues in the CDR3.

The chain carries TRBV28 and TRBJ1-2; TRBD1 agrees at 10 bases. This CDR3 region has 14 residues. After removal of 7 bases from V and 7 bases from J, the junction contained 9 bases not matched to a gene. The germline V gene has CDR1 MDHEN and CDR2 SYDVKM. The CDR3 reads CASKNPGTGVGYTF. The CDR3, as DNA: TGTGCCAGCAAAAATCCCGGGACAGGGGTTGGCTACACCTTC.

CDR3 sequence reads: CATQSGELFF. The CDR3 coding sequence is TGTGCCACCCAATCCGGGGAGCTGTTTTTT. V gene TRBV27 combines with J gene TRBJ2-2; D gene ambiguous. The CDR3 sequence is 10 residues long. Trimming took 10 bases from V and 6 from J, leaving 6 bases between them. The V gene's germline CDR1 is MNHEY and CDR2 SMNVEV (reference sequence).

The chain joins TRBV18 to TRBJ2-5, with TRBD2 as a possible D gene (6 bases). This CDR3 is built from 13 residues. The V end lost 4 bases, the J end lost 3 bases, and 9 bases lay between the germline ends. Per the germline V gene, CDR1 is KGHSH and CDR2 is LQKENI. CDR3 in amino acids: CASSQGLKETQYF. The DNA of the CDR3 is TGTGCCAGCTCACAGGGACTGAAAGAGACCCAGTACTTC.

The chain combines TRBV4-2 with TRBJ2-6; TRBD1 matches at 8 bases. The junction had 5 bases not matched to a gene; V was cut back by 1 base and J by 0 bases. Germline CDR1 reads LGHNA; CDR2 reads YNFKEQ. This CDR3 region has 18 residues. The CDR3 is CASSQGFQGASGANVLTF. CDR3 in DNA: TGTGCCAGCAGCCAAGGGTTCCAGGGGGCCTCTGGGGCCAACGTCCTGACTTTC.

The rearrangement links TRBV2 to TRBJ2-7; 7 nucleotides line up with TRBD1. Looked up from germline, CDR1 is SNHLY and CDR2 is FYNNEI. V was clipped by 5 bases and J by 4 bases; unmatched bases: 5. The CDR3 contains 13 residues. Here the CDR3 DNA reads TGTGCCAGCAGTTCCGGGACAGTTTACGAGCAGTACTTC. As protein: CASSSGTVYEQYF.

This chain joins TRBV5-4 and TRBJ2-1; D is unclear. CDR1 SGHNT and CDR2 YYREEE come from the germline V gene (reference sequence). There are 12 residues in the CDR3. The CDR3 region is CVTWSSYNEQFF. In nucleotides, the CDR3 is TGTGTGACCTGGAGCTCCTACAATGAGCAGTTCTTC.

This chain joins TRBV5-6 and TRBJ2-7; D not resolved. Germline CDR1 and CDR2: SGHDT and YYEEEE. The CDR3 is 14 amino acids. V lost 1 base, J lost 0 bases, and 8 bases lay in between. CDR3 region: CASSLPGSSYEQYF. As DNA, the CDR3 is TGTGCCAGCAGCTTGCCTGGCAGCTCCTACGAGCAGTACTTC.

V gene TRBV11-1 combines with J gene TRBJ1-6; no firm D call. V shed 2 bases and J shed 10 bases, with 12 bases lying between them. The CDR3 runs 14 residues. The germline V gene encodes CDR1 SGHAT and CDR2 FQDESV (reference sequence). In DNA form, the CDR3 reads TGTGCCAGCAGCTTAATCCGTCCGGGATCACCCCTCCACTTT. Its translation is CASSLIRPGSPLHF.

This clone has a single count. The chain couples TRBV9 to TRBJ2-2, with D tentatively TRBD1 (6 bases). The CDR3 extends over 15 amino acids. Trimming removed 4 bases at V and 10 bases at J, with 20 bases between. Germline V CDR1 and CDR2: SGDLS, YYNGEE. The CDR3 DNA sequence: TGTGCCAGCAGCACCCAGACAGGCGTGCCTCAGGAGCTGTTTTTT. Translation: CASSTQTGVPQELFF.

The chain employs TRBV9 and TRBJ2-5; 7 bases are a match to TRBD1. Germline V gene data show CDR1 as SGDLS and CDR2 as YYNGEE. The CDR3 has 16 amino acids. The J segment lost 5 bases and the V segment lost 0 bases, leaving 10 bases of the junction unmatched. CDR3 sequence (DNA): TGTGCCAGCAGCGTAGGAGGGGGCCTGGGCGGGGAGACCCAGTACTTC. Translating it yields CASSVGGGLGGETQYF.

The chain combines TRBV7-9 with TRBJ1-1, with D perhaps matching TRBD1 (5 bases). The V and J ends lost 0 bases and 7 bases respectively, with 15 bases between them. Germline V gene data show CDR1 as SEHNR and CDR2 as FQNEAQ (reference sequence). CDR3 length: 15 residues. CDR3 protein: CASSLALGGWSEAFF. CDR3 DNA: TGTGCCAGCAGCTTAGCTTTGGGGGGTTGGAGTGAAGCTTTCTTT.